The next 8 T cell receptor beta chains were all read from a single sample in a study of shared clonotypes between healthy human individuals. The method was immunoSEQ multiplex PCR; TCRdb's version includes in-frame clones alone and lacks a portion of them. The sample lists about 2.5 million clones; 92% were seen once. Input material: naive CD4+ T cells from PBMCs. Regarding subset: CD45RA+ positively selected. The receptors come from a man between 18 and 35 years old in good health. Some clones in this sample may be carry-over from other donors' samples.

This chain uses TRBV7-3 with TRBJ2-2; 13 nucleotides align to TRBD2. The CDR3 contains 17 residues. From germline, CDR1 is SGHTA and CDR2 FQGTGA. The ends lost 2 bases at V and 3 bases at J; junction bases unmatched: 3. As DNA, the CDR3 is TGTGCCAGCAGCTTACCCGGACTAGCGGGAGACACCGGGGAGCTGTTTTTT. It translates to CASSLPGLAGDTGELFF. The variable domain in full, completed from reference TRBV7-3 and TRBJ2-2, reads GAGVSQTPSNKVTEKGKYVELRCDPISGHTALYWYRQSLGQGPEFLIYFQGTGAADDSGLPNDRFFAVRPEGSVSTLKIQRTERGDSAVYLCASSLPGLAGDTGELFFGEGSRLTVL.

The V and J genes are TRBV7-3 and TRBJ2-6; unclear D gene. Germline CDR1 and CDR2: SGHTA and FQGTGA. This CDR3 spans 15 amino acids. V was cut by 2 bases and J by 2 bases, with 7 bases left in between. The CDR3 nucleotides are TGTGCCAGCAGCTTAGGTCAGCCTGGGGCCAACGTCCTGACTTTC. This sequence encodes CASSLGQPGANVLTF.

This clone appeared once. The chain is built from TRBV27 and TRBJ2-3; TRBD1 agrees at 10 bases. V lost 3 bases to trimming and J lost 5 bases; unmatched junction nucleotides: 5. The CDR3 covers 15 residues. From germline, CDR1 is MNHEY and CDR2 SMNVEV (reference sequence). The CDR3 DNA reads as TGTGCCAGCAGTTTTAAGGACAGGGGGGGAGATACGCAGTATTTT. Translation gives CASSFKDRGGDTQYF.

V usage is TRBV27 and J usage is TRBJ2-7; no clear D gene. The CDR3 extends over 14 amino acids. In germline, CDR1 is MNHEY, CDR2 SMNVEV (reference sequence). V was clipped by 0 bases and J by 6 bases, with 12 bases between them. The DNA of the CDR3 is TGTGCCAGCAGTTTATCCGCGCAGGTATCCGAGCAGTACTTC. Its translation is CASSLSAQVSEQYF.

The rearrangement joins TRBV11-1 to TRBJ2-7; possible D gene TRBD1, 5 bases. Germline CDR1 SGHAT, CDR2 FQDESV (reference sequence). The CDR3 is 13 residues long. The V end was cut by 5 bases, the J end by 3 bases, with 11 bases between. This chain's CDR3 is CASSVDRFYEQYF. The CDR3 DNA is TGTGCCAGCAGCGTAGACAGATTCTACGAGCAGTACTTC. The whole variable domain, filled in from reference TRBV11-1 and TRBJ2-7, reads EAEVAQSPRYKITEKSQAVAFWCDPISGHATLYWYRQILGQGPELLVQFQDESVVDDSQLPKDRFSAERLKGVDSTLKIQPAELGDSAMYLCASSVDRFYEQYFGPGTRLTVT.

This chain connects TRBV6-5 to TRBJ1-1, with D maybe TRBD1 (5 bases). The V and J ends lost 2 bases and 8 bases respectively, with 21 bases between them. Germline-derived CDR1 and CDR2 are MNHEY and SVGAGI. The CDR3 extends over 16 amino acids. In DNA form, the CDR3 reads TGTGCCAGCAGTTACACTGGTGAGAGGGGCCGCCAGGAAGCTTTCTTT. As protein: CASSYTGERGRQEAFF.

This clone occurred a few times. The V call is TRBV25-1, the J call TRBJ2-5; D ambiguous. V dropped 6 bases and J dropped 2 bases, with 1 base sitting between them. Germline V lookup: CDR1 MGHDK, CDR2 SYGVNS. CDR3 length: 10 residues. This CDR3 reads CASRQETQYF. The CDR3 region has the DNA TGTGCCAGCAGACAAGAGACCCAGTACTTC.

The V gene is TRBV6-1, the J gene TRBJ2-3; no reliable D call. The CDR3 covers 14 residues. Per the germline V gene, CDR1 is MNHNS and CDR2 is SASEGT. Between the trimmed V and J ends, which lost 0 bases and 2 bases, there was a span of 6 bases. CDR3 in DNA: TGTGCCAGCAGTGAAGCAGGGAACACAGATACGCAGTATTTT. Encoded protein: CASSEAGNTDTQYF.